This T cell receptor beta chain appears in the sequencing data of a study of T cell repertoires in cytomegalovirus infection. Study summary: Evidence of both CMV infection and a matching HLA type came from public TCR beta signatures. Study-wide results and limits: HLA-C-restricted CMV-specific TCR beta clonotypes prevailed in the ex vivo response. Cumulative frequency of public TCR beta families picked out carriers of CMV plus the relevant HLA.

This CDR3 is built from 14 residues. The V segment lost 3 bases and the J segment 7 bases; nucleotides outside the gene matches: 6. CDR1 SGDLS and CDR2 YYNGEE come from the germline V gene. With respect to this clonotype: What it binds is not known.

TCRdb re-analysed the reads in MiXCR, keeping a single row per CDR3 protein. Here the sample spans hundreds of thousands of distinct CDR3 sequences, approximately 25% being singletons. Sequenced input: CD8+ T cells from PBMCs. This sequence joins TRBV9 and TRBJ1-4; 7 positions agree with TRBD1. This TCR came from a human donor in good health (CMV status not recorded). Some clones in this sample may be carry-over from other donors' samples. The CDR3 sequence: CASSAQGQPEKLFF. The CDR3 DNA reads as TGTGCCAGCAGCGCTCAGGGACAGCCTGAAAAACTGTTTTTT.